A selection of T cell receptor beta chains follows, all from one sample in a study of tumor-infiltrating lymphocytes in primary liver carcinoma. TCRdb fed the multiplex PCR reads into MiXCR, producing one record per CDR3 protein. Here the sample spans some 120,000 distinct CDR3 sequences, 65% being singletons. The sample taken for sequencing was liver tumor tissue from sampling region 1. These receptors all come from a woman aged 55-69 years with primary liver carcinoma and hepatitis B virus infection. CDR3s include the opening cysteine and the closing phenylalanine or tryptophan. Fields, in order: CDR3 length, J gene, clone size, V gene, D gene, CDR3 DNA, CDR3 protein. A D gene is named only where the DNA matches it firmly. Size tells how often a clone was seen (once, few, many) or the class of an expanded clone, and some rows leave it out.

15,TRBJ1-6,many,TRBV4-1,NA,TGCGCCAGCAGCCAAGGACGGGGCGGTAATTCACCCCTCCACTTT,CASSQGRGGNSPLHF
14,TRBJ1-2,NA,TRBV11-1,NA,TGTGCCAGCAGCTTTGTTGGGACAAGTTGTGGCTACACCTTC,CASSFVGTSCGYTF
14,TRBJ2-1,NA,TRBV11-3,TRBD2,TGTGCCAGCAGCTCGAGCGGGAGAGGGGATGAGCAGTTCTTC,CASSSSGRGDEQFF
13,TRBJ2-2,NA,TRBV11-2,NA,TGTGCCAGCGGCTTAGACAGGACTGGGGGGCTATTTTTT,CASGLDRTGGLFF
13,TRBJ2-1,few,TRBV12-3/TRBV12-4,TRBD1,TGTGCCAGCAGACCCACAGGGGGCAATGAGCAGTTCTTC,CASRPTGGNEQFF
16,TRBJ2-1,NA,TRBV24-1,TRBD2,TGTGCCACCAGTGACCTTAGCGGGAGGGCCCACAATGAGCAGTTCTTC,CATSDLSGRAHNEQFF
14,TRBJ2-1,many,TRBV7-9,TRBD2,TGTGCCAGCAGCTTAGGACTAGCGGGTAATGAGCAGTTCTTC,CASSLGLAGNEQFF
15,TRBJ1-6,NA,TRBV28,NA,TGTGCCAGCAGTGTCCGGGACCCGGAAGATTCACTCCTCCACTTT,CASSVRDPEDSLLHF
15,TRBJ2-1,NA,TRBV30,NA,TGTGCCTGGAGTAGACGGGCGGGTATCCTCAATGAGCAGTTCTTC,CAWSRRAGILNEQFF
13,TRBJ1-1,NA,TRBV11-2,NA,TGTGCTAACAGCTTTAATATGAACACTGAAGCTTTCTTT,CANSFNMNTEAFF
12,TRBJ2-4,NA,TRBV12-3/TRBV12-4,NA,TGTGCCAGCAGTCTCATGGGAATCATTCAGTACTTC,CASSLMGIIQYF
19,TRBJ2-3,NA,TRBV11-1,TRBD2,TGTGCCAGCAGCTTAAGGGTCCATACTAGCGGGAGAGCGACAGATACGCAGCACTTT,CASSLRVHTSGRATDTQHF
15,TRBJ2-7,NA,TRBV5-1,NA,TGCGCCAGCAGCTTAGGCCAGGGACATTCCTACGAGCAGTACTTC,CASSLGQGHSYEQYF
16,TRBJ2-7,NA,TRBV11-2,NA,TGTGCCAACAGGTACGGCGTGAGGACCTCGGGAAGCGAGCAGTACTTC,CANRYGVRTSGSEQYF
15,TRBJ2-4,NA,TRBV10-3,NA,TGTGCCATCAGTGAGTCAGGGGGGCCGGGAAACATTCAGTACTTC,CAISESGGPGNIQYF
13,TRBJ1-2,many,TRBV29-1,NA,TGCAGCGTTGAAGAGACAGCTAACTATGGCTACACCTTC,CSVEETANYGYTF
15,TRBJ2-7,many,TRBV6-1,TRBD2,TGTGCCAGCAGTGAGTTAGCGGGAGCTGGGTACGAGCAGTACTTC,CASSELAGAGYEQYF
11,TRBJ1-2,NA,TRBV4-1,NA,TGCGCCAACAGCGACAGCTACGGCTACACCTTC,CANSDSYGYTF
15,TRBJ2-1,many,TRBV14,TRBD2,TGTGCCAGCAGCCAAGGACTAGCGGGAGGGATTGAGCAGTTCTTC,CASSQGLAGGIEQFF
14,TRBJ1-1,medium-sized,TRBV11-1,NA,TGTGCCAGCAGCTTAGGCAGGGGAGGGACTGAAGCTTTCTTT,CASSLGRGGTEAFF
14,TRBJ2-2,NA,TRBV11-3,NA,TGTGCCAGCAGCTCAGAATCCCGGGCCGGGGAGCTGTTTTTT,CASSSESRAGELFF
16,TRBJ2-2,NA,TRBV28,NA,TGTGCCAGCAGTCCTCACCTCCGCGTTTGGATGGGGGAGCTGTTTTTT,CASSPHLRVWMGELFF
12,TRBJ2-2,NA,TRBV11-2,NA,TGTGCCAGCAACCCCGGGGTCGGGGAGCCGTTTTTT,CASNPGVGEPFF
17,TRBJ1-3,NA,TRBV28,NA,TGTGCCAGCAGTTTTCGCCAATACAGGGTTGAAGGAAACACCATATATTTT,CASSFRQYRVEGNTIYF
11,TRBJ1-1,NA,TRBV6-2/TRBV6-3,TRBD1,TGTGCCATCGGGGGACAGGCCGAAGCTTTCTTC,CAIGGQAEAFF
18,TRBJ2-2,NA,TRBV5-1,NA,TGCACCAGCAGCTCTTTGCCCCGGATGGGAACGAACACCGGGGAGCTGTTTTTT,CTSSSLPRMGTNTGELFF
16,TRBJ2-2,many,TRBV12-1,NA,TGTGCCAGCATCGCGGGGGGGCACACGAACACCGGGGAGCTGTTTTTT,CASIAGGHTNTGELFF
16,TRBJ2-3,NA,TRBV11-2,TRBD2,TGTGCCAGCAGCTTCTCGAGCGGGGGCTCCACAGATACGCAGTATTTT,CASSFSSGGSTDTQYF
17,TRBJ2-3,NA,TRBV11-2,NA,TGTGCCAGTAGCTTACGTCTCGGCGCGGGGTACACGAATACGCAGTATTTT,CASSLRLGAGYTNTQYF
13,TRBJ1-2,many,TRBV7-8,NA,TGTGCCAGCAGCTTATTGGGGAACTATGGCTACACCTTC,CASSLLGNYGYTF
13,TRBJ2-5,NA,TRBV12-3/TRBV12-4,NA,TGTGCCTGCGGGAAGCTAGCGCAAGAGACTCAGTACTTC,CACGKLAQETQYF
16,TRBJ1-3,NA,TRBV6-5,NA,TGTGCCAGCAGGCGGGACGCCAGGGTCTCTGGAAAGACCATATATTTT,CASRRDARVSGKTIYF
16,TRBJ2-3,NA,TRBV18,TRBD2,TGTGCCAGCTCACCCCCCGGCGGGAGGACGACAGATACGCAGTATTTT,CASSPPGGRTTDTQYF
13,TRBJ2-2,NA,TRBV5-1,NA,TGCGCCAGCAGAATCACGAACACCGGGGAGCCGTTTTTT,CASRITNTGEPFF
15,TRBJ2-7,many,TRBV12-3/TRBV12-4,TRBD2,TGTGCCAGCAGTCCGCAACTAGCGGTCTCCTACGAGCAGTACTTC,CASSPQLAVSYEQYF
14,TRBJ2-3,NA,TRBV5-1,NA,TGCGCCAGCAGCTTTGACCCTAGCACAGATACGCAGTATTTT,CASSFDPSTDTQYF
15,TRBJ2-4,NA,TRBV28,NA,TGTGCCAGCGTTGAGGCAGAACAAGCCAAAAACATTCAGTACTTC,CASVEAEQAKNIQYF
16,TRBJ2-6,NA,TRBV7-9,NA,TGTGCCAGCAGCCCCACCGTCGGGTACTGGGCCAACGTCCTGACTTTC,CASSPTVGYWANVLTF
14,TRBJ1-1,once,TRBV6-6,NA,TGCGCCAGCAGCCCGCAGGGACCGAACACTGAAGCTTTCTTT,CASSPQGPNTEAFF
18,TRBJ2-5,NA,TRBV5-5,NA,TGTACCAGCAGGCCGGGGGCTATGGTGACAGGGTATGCAGAGACCCAGTACTTC,CTSRPGAMVTGYAETQYF
16,TRBJ2-1,many,TRBV5-4,NA,TGTGCCAGCAGCTTGGAGGGTAGTGGGTCCTACAATGAGCAGTTCTTC,CASSLEGSGSYNEQFF
13,TRBJ2-1,once,TRBV11-2,NA,TGTGCCAGCAGGTGGACTGGCTGTGGTGAGCAGTTCTTC,CASRWTGCGEQFF
14,TRBJ1-3,many,TRBV6-5,NA,TGTGCCAGCAGTTACTCGGGGGGGGGAAACACCATATATTTT,CASSYSGGGNTIYF
12,TRBJ2-1,NA,TRBV4-1,NA,TGCACCAGCAGCCAAGATGGTAGTGAGCAGTTCTTC,CTSSQDGSEQFF
15,TRBJ2-5,many,TRBV14,NA,TGTGCCAGCAGCCAAGTACAGGGCCTTGGCGAGACCCAGTACTTC,CASSQVQGLGETQYF
14,TRBJ2-7,NA,TRBV11-3,NA,TGTGCCAGCAGCATAGTGCAGGGCACCTACGAGCAGTACTTC,CASSIVQGTYEQYF
14,TRBJ2-1,NA,TRBV10-3,NA,TGTGCCATCAGTGGGGCTAGCGACTTCAATGAGGAGTTCTTC,CAISGASDFNEEFF
15,TRBJ2-7,NA,TRBV11-1,NA,TGTGCCAGCAGCCTTCGGACAGCAGGACTTCGCGAGCAATACTTC,CASSLRTAGLREQYF
14,TRBJ2-3,many,TRBV29-1,TRBD2,TGCAGCGTTGACATAGCGGGAGGTTCAGATACGCAGTATTTT,CSVDIAGGSDTQYF
18,TRBJ1-2,NA,TRBV28,TRBD1,TGTGCCAGCAATCGGATCACAGGGGGAATGAGCGTCCGCTATGGCTACACCTTC,CASNRITGGMSVRYGYTF
13,TRBJ2-2,NA,TRBV2,NA,TGTGCCAGCAGTGCGGTGGCCGCGGGGGAGCTGTTTTTT,CASSAVAAGELFF
14,TRBJ2-5,few,TRBV12-3/TRBV12-4,TRBD2,TGTGCCAGCAGTCTGGGGGGGAACAGAGAGACCCAGTACTTC,CASSLGGNRETQYF
14,TRBJ1-5,many,TRBV29-1,NA,TGCAGCGTTTTGTTCGGGTTGGGCAATCAGCCCCAGCATTTT,CSVLFGLGNQPQHF